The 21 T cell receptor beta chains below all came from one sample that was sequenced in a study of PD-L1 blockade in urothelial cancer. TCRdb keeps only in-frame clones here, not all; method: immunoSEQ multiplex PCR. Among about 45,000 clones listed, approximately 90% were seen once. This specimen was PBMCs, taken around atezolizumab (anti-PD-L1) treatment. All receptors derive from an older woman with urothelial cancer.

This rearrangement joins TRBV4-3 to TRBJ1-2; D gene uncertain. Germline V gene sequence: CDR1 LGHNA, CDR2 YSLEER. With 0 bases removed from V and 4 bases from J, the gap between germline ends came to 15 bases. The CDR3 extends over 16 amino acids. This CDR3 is CASSQEDSGVPYGYTF. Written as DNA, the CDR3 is TGCGCCAGCAGCCAAGAGGATTCCGGGGTACCCTATGGCTACACCTTC.

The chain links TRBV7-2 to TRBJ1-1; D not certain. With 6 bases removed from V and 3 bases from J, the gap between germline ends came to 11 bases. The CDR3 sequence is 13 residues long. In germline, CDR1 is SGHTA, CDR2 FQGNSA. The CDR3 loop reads CASRRVGDTEAFF. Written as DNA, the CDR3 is TGTGCCAGCAGGAGGGTCGGCGACACTGAAGCTTTCTTT.

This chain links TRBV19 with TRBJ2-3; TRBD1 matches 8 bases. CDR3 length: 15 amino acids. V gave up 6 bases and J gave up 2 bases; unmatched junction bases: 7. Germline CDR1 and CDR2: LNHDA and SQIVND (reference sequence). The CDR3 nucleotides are TGTGCCAGTAGACGCGGACAGGGCGTCACAGATACGCAGTATTTT. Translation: CASRRGQGVTDTQYF.

Written as DNA, the CDR3 is TGCGCCAGCAGCTTGCCCCAGGTGAACACCGGGGAGCTGTTTTTT. Translating gives CASSLPQVNTGELFF. V and J are TRBV5-1 and TRBJ2-2; no clear D. V lost 1 base to trimming and J lost 1 base, with 8 bases between them. From germline, CDR1 is SGHRS and CDR2 YFSETQ. The CDR3 loop spans 15 amino acids.

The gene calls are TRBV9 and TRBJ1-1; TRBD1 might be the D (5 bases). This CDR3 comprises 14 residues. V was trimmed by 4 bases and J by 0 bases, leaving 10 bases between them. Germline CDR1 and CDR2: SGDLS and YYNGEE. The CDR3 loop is CASSRGTVNTEAFF. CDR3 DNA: TGTGCCAGCAGCCGGGGGACTGTGAACACTGAAGCTTTCTTT.

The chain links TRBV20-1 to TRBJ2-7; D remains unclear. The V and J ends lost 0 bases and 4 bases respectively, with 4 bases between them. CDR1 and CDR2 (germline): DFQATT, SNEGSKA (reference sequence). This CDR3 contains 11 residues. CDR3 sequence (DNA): TGCAGTGCTAGAGACCAATACGAGCAGTACTTC. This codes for CSARDQYEQYF.

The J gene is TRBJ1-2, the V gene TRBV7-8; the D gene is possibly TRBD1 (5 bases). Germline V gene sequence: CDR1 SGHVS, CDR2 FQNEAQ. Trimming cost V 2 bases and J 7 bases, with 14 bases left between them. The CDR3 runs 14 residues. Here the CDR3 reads CASSLMKGSRGYTF. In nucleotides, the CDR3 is TGTGCCAGCAGCTTAATGAAGGGGTCGCGTGGCTACACCTTC. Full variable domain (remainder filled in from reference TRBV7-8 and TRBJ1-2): GAGVSQSPRYKVAKRGQDVALRCDPISGHVSLFWYQQALGQGPEFLTYFQNEAQLDKSGLPSDRFFAERPEGSVSTLKIQRTQQEDSAVYLCASSLMKGSRGYTFGSGTRLTVV.

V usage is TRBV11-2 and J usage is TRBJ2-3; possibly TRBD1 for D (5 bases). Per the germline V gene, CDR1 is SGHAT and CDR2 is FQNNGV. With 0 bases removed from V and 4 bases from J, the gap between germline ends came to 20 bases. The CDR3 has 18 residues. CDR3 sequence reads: CASSLDAGGPLGPDTQYF. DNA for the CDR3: TGTGCCAGCAGCTTAGACGCCGGTGGACCTTTGGGGCCAGATACGCAGTATTTT.

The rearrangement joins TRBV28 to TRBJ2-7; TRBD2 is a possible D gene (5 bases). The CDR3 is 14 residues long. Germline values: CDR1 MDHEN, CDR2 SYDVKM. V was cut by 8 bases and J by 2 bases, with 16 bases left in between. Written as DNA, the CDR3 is TGTGCCAGCGCTGGTGGCGGGCGGACCTACGAGCAGTACTTC. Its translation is CASAGGGRTYEQYF. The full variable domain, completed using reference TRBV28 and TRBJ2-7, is DVKVTQSSRYLVKRTGEKVFLECVQDMDHENMFWYRQDPGLGLRLIYFSYDVKMKEKGDIPEGYSVSREKKERFSLILESASTNQTSMYLCASAGGGRTYEQYFGPGTRLTVT.

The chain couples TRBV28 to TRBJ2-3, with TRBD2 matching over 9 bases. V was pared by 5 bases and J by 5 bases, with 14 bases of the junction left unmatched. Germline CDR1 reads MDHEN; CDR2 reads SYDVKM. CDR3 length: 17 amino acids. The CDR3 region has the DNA TGTGCCAGCAGTGGGGCGGGAGGGGGTAGGATGTTAGATACGCAGTATTTT. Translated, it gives CASSGAGGGRMLDTQYF. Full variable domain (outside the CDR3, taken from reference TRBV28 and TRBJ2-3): DVKVTQSSRYLVKRTGEKVFLECVQDMDHENMFWYRQDPGLGLRLIYFSYDVKMKEKGDIPEGYSVSREKKERFSLILESASTNQTSMYLCASSGAGGGRMLDTQYFGPGTRLTVL.

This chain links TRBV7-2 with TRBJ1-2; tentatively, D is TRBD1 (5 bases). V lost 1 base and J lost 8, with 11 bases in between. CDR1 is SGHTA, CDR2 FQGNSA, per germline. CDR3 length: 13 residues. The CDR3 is CASSLEGFGGYTF. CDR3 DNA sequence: TGTGCCAGCAGCTTAGAGGGGTTCGGCGGCTACACCTTC.

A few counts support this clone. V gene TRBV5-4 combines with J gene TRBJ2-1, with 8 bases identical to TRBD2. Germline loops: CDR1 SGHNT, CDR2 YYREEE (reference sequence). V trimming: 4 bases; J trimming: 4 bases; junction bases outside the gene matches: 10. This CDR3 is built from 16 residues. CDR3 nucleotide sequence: TGTGCCAGCAGCCCCGGGGGGGTTCTGGGTTACAATGAGCAGTTCTTC. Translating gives CASSPGGVLGYNEQFF.

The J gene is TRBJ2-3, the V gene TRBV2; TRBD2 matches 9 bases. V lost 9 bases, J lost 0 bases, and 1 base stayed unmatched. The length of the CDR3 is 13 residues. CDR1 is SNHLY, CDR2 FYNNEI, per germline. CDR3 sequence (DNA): TGTGCCAGAACTAGCGGGAGCACAGATACGCAGTATTTT. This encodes CARTSGSTDTQYF.

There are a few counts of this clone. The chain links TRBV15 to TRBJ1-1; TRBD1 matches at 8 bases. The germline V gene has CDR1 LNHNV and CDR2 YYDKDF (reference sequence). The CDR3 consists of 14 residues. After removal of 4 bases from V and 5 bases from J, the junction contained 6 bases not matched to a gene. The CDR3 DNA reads TGTGCCACCAGCACTGGACAGGGAGTGACTGAAGCTTTCTTT. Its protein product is CATSTGQGVTEAFF.

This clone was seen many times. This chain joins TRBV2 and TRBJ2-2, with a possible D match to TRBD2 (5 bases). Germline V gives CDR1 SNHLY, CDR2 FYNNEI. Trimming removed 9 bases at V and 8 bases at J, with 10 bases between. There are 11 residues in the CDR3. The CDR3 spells CASNRRGELFF. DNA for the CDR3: TGTGCCAGTAATCGGAGGGGGGAGCTGTTTTTT.

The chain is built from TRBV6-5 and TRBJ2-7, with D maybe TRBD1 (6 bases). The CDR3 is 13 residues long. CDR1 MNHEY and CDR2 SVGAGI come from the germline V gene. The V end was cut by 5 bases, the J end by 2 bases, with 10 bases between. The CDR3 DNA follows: TGTGCCAGCAGTCCGGACAGCGCCTACGAGCAGTACTTC. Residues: CASSPDSAYEQYF.

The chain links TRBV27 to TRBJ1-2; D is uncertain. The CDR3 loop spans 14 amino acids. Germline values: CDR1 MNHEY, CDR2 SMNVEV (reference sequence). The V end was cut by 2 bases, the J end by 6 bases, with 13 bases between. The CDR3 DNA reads TGTGCCAGCAGTTTAAGGACGGGGTTTGATGGCTACACCTTC. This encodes CASSLRTGFDGYTF.

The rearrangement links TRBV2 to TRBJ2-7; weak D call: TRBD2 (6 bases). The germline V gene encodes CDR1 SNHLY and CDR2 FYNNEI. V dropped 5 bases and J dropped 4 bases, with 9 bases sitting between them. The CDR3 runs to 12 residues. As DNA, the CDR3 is TGTGCCAGCAGTTCAGGGAGGTACGAGCAGTACTTC. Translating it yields CASSSGRYEQYF.

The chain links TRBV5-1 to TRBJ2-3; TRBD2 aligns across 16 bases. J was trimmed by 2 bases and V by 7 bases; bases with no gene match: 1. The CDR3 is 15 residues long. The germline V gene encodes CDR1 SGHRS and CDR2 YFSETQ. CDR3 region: CASGTSGRVTDTQYF. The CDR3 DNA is TGCGCCAGCGGGACTAGCGGGAGGGTCACAGATACGCAGTATTTT.

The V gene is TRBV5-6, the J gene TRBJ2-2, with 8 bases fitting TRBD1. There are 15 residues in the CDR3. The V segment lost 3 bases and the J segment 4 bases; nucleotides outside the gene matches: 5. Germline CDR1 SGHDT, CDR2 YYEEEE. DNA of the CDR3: TGTGCCAGCAGCTGGGGACAGGCCCTCACCGGGGAGCTGTTTTTT. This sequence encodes CASSWGQALTGELFF.

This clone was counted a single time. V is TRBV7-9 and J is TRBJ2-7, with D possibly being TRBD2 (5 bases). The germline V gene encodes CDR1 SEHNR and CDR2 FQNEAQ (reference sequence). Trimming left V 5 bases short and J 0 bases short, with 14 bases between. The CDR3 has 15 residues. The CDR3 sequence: CASSQSRGFSYEQYF. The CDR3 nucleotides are TGTGCCAGCAGCCAGTCACGGGGTTTCTCCTACGAGCAGTACTTC.